This TCR beta chain was recorded in a study of T cells in Graves' hyperthyroidism and ophthalmopathy. Diagnoses were established using clinical symptoms, serum thyroxine and TRAb, thyroid ultrasound and orbital computed tomography. This clonotype was counted many times. The target antigen is unknown. The CDR3 has 12 amino acids. Trimming pared 5 bases from V and 4 bases from J, leaving 9 bases between. Germline V gene data show CDR1 as SGHAT and CDR2 as FQDESV (reference sequence). What was amplified from RNA transcripts were TCR beta CDR3 regions. A first-round RT-PCR of the TCR CDR3 used the HTBI primer set. TCRdb reanalysed the multiplex PCR reads using MiXCR and keeps one entry per CDR3 protein. The data show some 600,000 distinct CDR3 sequences, 11% to 15% seen once. Study-wide results and caveats: Most clonotypes that expanded in the thyroid above 0.001 also showed up in blood.

The TCR comes from a woman younger than 45 with Graves' hyperthyroidism that later progressed to Graves' ophthalmopathy. Input material: blood. The chain employs TRBV11-1 and TRBJ2-7; the D is unclear. The CDR3 is CASSRAVYEQYF. The CDR3 bases are TGTGCCAGCAGCAGGGCGGTATACGAGCAGTACTTC.